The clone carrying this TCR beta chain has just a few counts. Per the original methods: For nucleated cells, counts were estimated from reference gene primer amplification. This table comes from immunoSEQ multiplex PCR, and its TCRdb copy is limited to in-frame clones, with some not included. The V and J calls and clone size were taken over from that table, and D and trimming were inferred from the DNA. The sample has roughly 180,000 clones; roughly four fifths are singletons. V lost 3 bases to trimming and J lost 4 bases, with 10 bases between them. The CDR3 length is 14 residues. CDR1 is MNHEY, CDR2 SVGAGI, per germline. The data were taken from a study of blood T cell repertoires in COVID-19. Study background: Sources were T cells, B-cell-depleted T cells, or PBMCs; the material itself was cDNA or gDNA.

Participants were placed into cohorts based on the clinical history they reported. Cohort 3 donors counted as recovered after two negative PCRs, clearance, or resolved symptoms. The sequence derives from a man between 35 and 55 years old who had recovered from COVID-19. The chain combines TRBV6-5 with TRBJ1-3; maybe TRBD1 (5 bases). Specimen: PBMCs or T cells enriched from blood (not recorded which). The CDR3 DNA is TGTGCCAGCAGTTATGGCAGGGTGGGAAACACCATATATTTT. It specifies CASSYGRVGNTIYF.